These T cell receptor beta chains were read from a single sample in a study of T cell responses to AZD1222 COVID-19 vaccine. TCRdb's table, derived via immunoSEQ multiplex PCR, lists solely in-frame clones and lacks some. The sample lists about 120,000 clones; about 92% were seen once. The sample was peripheral blood, taken 28 days after the second AZD1222 dose. The receptors were gathered from an adult who received the AZD1222 COVID-19 vaccine. Both conserved end residues are part of each CDR3. The D gene is left open where the match is weak. The size entry is marked missing in some rows and otherwise reads once, few, many or a size class.

v_gene	len	d_gene	abundance	j_gene	CDR3aa	CDR3nt
TRBV3-1/TRBV3-2	17	NA	NA	TRBJ2-5	CASSPLGFGAGQETQYF	TGTGCCAGCAGCCCCCTAGGCTTCGGCGCTGGCCAAGAGACCCAGTACTTC
TRBV7-9	16	NA	NA	TRBJ1-2	CASSHWTVAHYSGYTF	TGTGCCAGCAGCCACTGGACAGTAGCTCATTACTCTGGCTACACCTTC
TRBV14	22	TRBD1	NA	TRBJ1-1	CASRHVDAARLEPDRGQTEAFF	TGTGCCAGCAGACATGTAGATGCCGCTCGTCTCGAACCGGACAGGGGGCAGACTGAAGCTTTCTTT
TRBV6-1	16	NA	few	TRBJ1-3	CASSDQGMLSGNTIYF	TGTGCCAGCAGTGACCAGGGGATGTTATCTGGAAACACCATATATTTT
TRBV5-5	16	TRBD1	NA	TRBJ1-2	CASSLGDPGQGYGYTF	TGTGCCAGCAGCTTGGGGGATCCGGGACAGGGCTATGGCTACACCTTC
TRBV28	15	NA	NA	TRBJ1-4	CASSLGSLLNEKLFF	TGTGCCAGCAGTTTGGGGTCACTTTTAAATGAAAAACTGTTTTTT
TRBV28	15	NA	NA	TRBJ1-1	CASTMTGAPDTEAFF	TGTGCCAGCACCATGACGGGGGCGCCGGACACTGAAGCTTTCTTT
TRBV4-2	16	NA	NA	TRBJ2-3	CASSQEALRGTDTQYF	TGTGCCAGCAGCCAAGAGGCACTTAGGGGCACAGATACGCAGTATTTT
TRBV5-1	14	NA	NA	TRBJ1-1	CASSDNLGRTEAFF	TGCGCCAGCAGCGACAATTTGGGTAGAACTGAAGCTTTCTTT
TRBV5-5	14	NA	NA	TRBJ1-1	CASSLVFGNTEAFF	TGTGCCAGCAGCTTGGTATTTGGGAACACTGAAGCTTTCTTT
TRBV7-2	15	TRBD2	NA	TRBJ2-1	CASSLGGSIRNEQFF	TGTGCCAGCAGCTTAGGCGGGAGTATTCGCAATGAGCAGTTCTTC
TRBV7-9	15	TRBD1	NA	TRBJ1-1	CASSSTGVVDTEAFF	TGTGCCAGCAGCTCGACAGGGGTGGTCGACACTGAAGCTTTCTTT
TRBV9	13	NA	NA	TRBJ2-7	CASSISPTLEQYF	TGTGCCAGCAGCATATCCCCAACTCTCGAGCAGTACTTC
TRBV7-9	14	NA	NA	TRBJ2-7	CASSLGRGVSEQYF	TGTGCCAGCAGCTTGGGGAGGGGGGTTTCAGAGCAGTACTTC
TRBV11-2	17	NA	NA	TRBJ1-6	CASSFRGSGSYNSPLHF	TGTGCCAGCAGCTTTCGAGGGAGTGGGTCCTATAATTCACCCCTCCACTTT
TRBV28	13	TRBD1	NA	TRBJ1-1	CASSSGGRTEAFF	TGTGCCAGCAGTTCAGGGGGCCGGACTGAAGCTTTCTTT
TRBV11-2	17	TRBD2	NA	TRBJ2-3	CASSFPRYLAGVDTQYF	TGTGCCAGCAGCTTCCCGAGATATCTAGCGGGAGTAGATACGCAGTATTTT
TRBV9	17	TRBD1	NA	TRBJ1-1	CASSVVGYRGGSTEAFF	TGTGCCAGCAGCGTAGTAGGATACAGGGGTGGAAGCACTGAAGCTTTCTTT
TRBV5-5	14	TRBD1	NA	TRBJ1-3	CASSGTVSGNTIYF	TGTGCCAGCAGCGGGACAGTTTCTGGAAACACCATATATTTT
TRBV28	16	NA	NA	TRBJ2-3	CASTRWGAGATDTQYF	TGTGCCAGCACGAGGTGGGGCGCCGGGGCCACAGATACGCAGTATTTT